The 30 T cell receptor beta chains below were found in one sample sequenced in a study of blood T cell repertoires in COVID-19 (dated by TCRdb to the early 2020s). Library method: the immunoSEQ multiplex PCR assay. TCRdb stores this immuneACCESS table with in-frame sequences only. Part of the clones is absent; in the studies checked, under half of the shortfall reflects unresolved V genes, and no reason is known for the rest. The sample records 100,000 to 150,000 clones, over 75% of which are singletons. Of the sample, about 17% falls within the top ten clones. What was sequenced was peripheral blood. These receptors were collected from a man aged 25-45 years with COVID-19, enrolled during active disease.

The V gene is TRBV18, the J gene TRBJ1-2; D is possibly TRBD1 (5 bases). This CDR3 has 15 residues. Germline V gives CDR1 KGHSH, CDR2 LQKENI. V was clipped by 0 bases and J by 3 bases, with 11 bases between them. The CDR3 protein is CASSPPAGLYYGYTF. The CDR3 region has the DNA TGTGCCAGCTCACCACCGGCAGGGCTATACTATGGCTACACCTTC. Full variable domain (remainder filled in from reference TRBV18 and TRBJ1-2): NAGVMQNPRHLVRRRGQEARLRCSPMKGHSHVYWYRQLPEEGLKFMVYLQKENIIDESGMPKERFSAEFPKEGPSILRIQQVVRGDSAAYFCASSPPAGLYYGYTFGSGTRLTVV.

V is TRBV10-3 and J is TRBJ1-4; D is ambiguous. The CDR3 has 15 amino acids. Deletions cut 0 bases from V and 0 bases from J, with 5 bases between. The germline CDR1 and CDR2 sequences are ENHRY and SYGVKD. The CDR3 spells CAISESASTNEKLFF. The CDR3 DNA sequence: TGTGCCATCAGTGAGTCGGCTTCAACTAATGAAAAACTGTTTTTT.

The CDR3 reads CASSPGQDNEKLFF. The CDR3 region has the DNA TGTGCCAGCAGCCCGGGACAGGATAATGAAAAACTGTTTTTT. The chain couples TRBV5-5 to TRBJ1-4, with TRBD1 matching over 8 bases. The length of the CDR3 is 14 residues. J was trimmed by 4 bases and V by 4 bases; bases with no gene match: 3. Per the germline V gene, CDR1 is SGHKS and CDR2 is YYEKEE (reference sequence).

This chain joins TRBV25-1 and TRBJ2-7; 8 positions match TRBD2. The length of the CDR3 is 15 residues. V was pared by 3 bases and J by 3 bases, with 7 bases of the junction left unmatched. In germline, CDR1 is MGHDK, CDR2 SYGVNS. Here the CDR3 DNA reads TGTGCCAGCAGTGATGCACCAGCGGGAGTCTACGAGCAGTACTTC. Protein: CASSDAPAGVYEQYF.

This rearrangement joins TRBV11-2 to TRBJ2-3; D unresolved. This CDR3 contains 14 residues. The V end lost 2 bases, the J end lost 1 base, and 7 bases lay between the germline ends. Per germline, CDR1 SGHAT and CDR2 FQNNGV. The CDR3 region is CASSLLPRTDTQYF. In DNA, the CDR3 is TGTGCCAGCAGCTTACTTCCTCGCACAGATACGCAGTATTTT.

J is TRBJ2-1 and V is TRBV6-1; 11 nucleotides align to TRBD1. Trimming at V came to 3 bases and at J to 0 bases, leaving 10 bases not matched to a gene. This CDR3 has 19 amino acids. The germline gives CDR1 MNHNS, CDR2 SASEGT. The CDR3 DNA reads TGTGCCAGCAGTGACCGGGACAGGGGGTTCCTAAGCTCCTACAATGAGCAGTTCTTC. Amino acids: CASSDRDRGFLSSYNEQFF.

The CDR3 region is CASIPGQTYNEQFF. The DNA of the CDR3 is TGTGCCAGCATCCCGGGACAGACCTACAATGAGCAGTTCTTC. The rearrangement links TRBV7-9 to TRBJ2-1, with 7 bases aligning to TRBD1. V lost 7 bases, J lost 2 bases, and 5 bases stayed unmatched. CDR1 and CDR2 (germline): SEHNR, FQNEAQ (reference sequence). CDR3 length: 14 residues.

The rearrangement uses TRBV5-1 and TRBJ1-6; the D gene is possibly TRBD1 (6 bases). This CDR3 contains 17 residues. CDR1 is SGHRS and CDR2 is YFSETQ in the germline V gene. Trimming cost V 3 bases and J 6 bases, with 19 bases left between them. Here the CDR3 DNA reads TGCGCCAGCAGCTGGAGTGGGGTGGGACAAGGTAATTCACCCCTCCACTTT. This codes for CASSWSGVGQGNSPLHF. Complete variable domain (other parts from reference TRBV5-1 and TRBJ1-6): KAGVTQTPRYLIKTRGQQVTLSCSPISGHRSVSWYQQTPGQGLQFLFEYFSETQRNKGNFPGRFSGRQFSNSRSEMNVSTLELGDSALYLCASSWSGVGQGNSPLHFGNGTRLTVT.

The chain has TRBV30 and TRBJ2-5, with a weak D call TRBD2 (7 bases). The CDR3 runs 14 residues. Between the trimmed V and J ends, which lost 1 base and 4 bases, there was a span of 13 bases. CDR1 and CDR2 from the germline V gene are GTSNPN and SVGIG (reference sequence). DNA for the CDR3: TGTGCCTGGAGTGGGGGGGGCAATGTAGAGACCCAGTACTTC. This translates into CAWSGGGNVETQYF.

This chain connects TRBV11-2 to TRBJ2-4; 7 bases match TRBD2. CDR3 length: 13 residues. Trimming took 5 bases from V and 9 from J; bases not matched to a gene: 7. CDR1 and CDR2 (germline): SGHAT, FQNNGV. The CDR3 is CASSQLAGVIQYF. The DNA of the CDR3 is TGTGCCAGCAGCCAGTTGGCGGGAGTCATTCAGTACTTC. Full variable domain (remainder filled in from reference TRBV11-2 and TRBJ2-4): EAGVAQSPRYKIIEKRQSVAFWCNPISGHATLYWYQQILGQGPKLLIQFQNNGVVDDSQLPKDRFSAERLKGVDSTLKIQPAKLEDSAVYLCASSQLAGVIQYFGAGTRLSVL.

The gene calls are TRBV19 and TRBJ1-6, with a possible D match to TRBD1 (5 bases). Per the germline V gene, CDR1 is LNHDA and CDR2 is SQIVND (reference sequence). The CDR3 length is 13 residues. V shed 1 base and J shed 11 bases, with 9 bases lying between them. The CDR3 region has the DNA TGTGCCAGTAGTATAGGACAGCGACCACCCCTCCACTTT. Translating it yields CASSIGQRPPLHF.

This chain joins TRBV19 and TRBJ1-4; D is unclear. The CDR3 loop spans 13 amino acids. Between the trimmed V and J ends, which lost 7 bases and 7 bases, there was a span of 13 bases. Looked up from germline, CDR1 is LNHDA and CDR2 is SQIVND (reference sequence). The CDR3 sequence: CASKTGISEKLFF. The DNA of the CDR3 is TGTGCCAGTAAAACCGGGATAAGTGAAAAACTGTTTTTT.

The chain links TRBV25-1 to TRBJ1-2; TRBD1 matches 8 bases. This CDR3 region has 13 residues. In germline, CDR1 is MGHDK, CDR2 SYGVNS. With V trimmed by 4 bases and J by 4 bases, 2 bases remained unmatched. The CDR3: CASSVGTGYGYTF. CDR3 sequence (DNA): TGTGCCAGCAGTGTAGGGACAGGCTATGGCTACACCTTC.

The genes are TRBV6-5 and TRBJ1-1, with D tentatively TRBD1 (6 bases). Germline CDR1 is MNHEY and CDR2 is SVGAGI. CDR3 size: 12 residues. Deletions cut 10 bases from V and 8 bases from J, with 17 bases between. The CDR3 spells CATNHNRAEAFF. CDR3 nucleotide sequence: TGTGCCACCAATCATAACAGGGCCGAAGCTTTCTTT.

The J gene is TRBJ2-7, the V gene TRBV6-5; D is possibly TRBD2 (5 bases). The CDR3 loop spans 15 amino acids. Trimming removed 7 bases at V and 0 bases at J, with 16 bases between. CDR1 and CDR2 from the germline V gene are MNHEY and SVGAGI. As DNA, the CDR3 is TGTGCCAGCATCCGACTACCACACAGCTCCTACGAGCAGTACTTC. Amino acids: CASIRLPHSSYEQYF.

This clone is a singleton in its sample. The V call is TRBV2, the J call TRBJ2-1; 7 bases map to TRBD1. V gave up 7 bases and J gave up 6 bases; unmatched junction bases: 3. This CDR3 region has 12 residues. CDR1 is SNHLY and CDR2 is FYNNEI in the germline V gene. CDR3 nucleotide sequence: TGTGCCAGCAAGGACAGGCCCAATGAGCAGTTCTTC. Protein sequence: CASKDRPNEQFF.

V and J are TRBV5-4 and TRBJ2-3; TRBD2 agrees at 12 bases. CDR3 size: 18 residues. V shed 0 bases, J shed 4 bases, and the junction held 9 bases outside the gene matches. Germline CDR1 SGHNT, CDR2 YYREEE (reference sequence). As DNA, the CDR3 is TGTGCCAGCAGCTTGGAAATACTAGCGGGGGGCCCTTCAGATACGCAGTATTTT. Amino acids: CASSLEILAGGPSDTQYF.

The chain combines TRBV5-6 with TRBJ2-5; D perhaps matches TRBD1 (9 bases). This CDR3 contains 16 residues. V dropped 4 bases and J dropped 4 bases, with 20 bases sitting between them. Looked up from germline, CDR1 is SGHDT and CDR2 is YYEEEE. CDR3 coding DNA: TGTGCCAGCAGCCGGGAGGGGACAGGGCGAGGAGAGACCCAGTACTTC. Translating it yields CASSREGTGRGETQYF.

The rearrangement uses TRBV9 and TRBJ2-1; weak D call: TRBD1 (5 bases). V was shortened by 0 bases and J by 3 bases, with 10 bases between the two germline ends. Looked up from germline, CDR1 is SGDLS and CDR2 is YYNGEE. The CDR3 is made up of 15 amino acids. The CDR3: CASSVAKGFYNEQFF. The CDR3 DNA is TGTGCCAGCAGCGTAGCTAAGGGGTTCTACAATGAGCAGTTCTTC.

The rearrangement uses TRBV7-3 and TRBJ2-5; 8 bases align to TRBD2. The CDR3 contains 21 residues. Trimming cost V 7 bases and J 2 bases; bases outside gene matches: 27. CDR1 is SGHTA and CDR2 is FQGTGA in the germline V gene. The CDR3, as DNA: TGTGCCAGCACGGTCCGAGATTGGAAGGTCGGGCTAGCGGGCCGTCAAGAGACCCAGTACTTC. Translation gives CASTVRDWKVGLAGRQETQYF.

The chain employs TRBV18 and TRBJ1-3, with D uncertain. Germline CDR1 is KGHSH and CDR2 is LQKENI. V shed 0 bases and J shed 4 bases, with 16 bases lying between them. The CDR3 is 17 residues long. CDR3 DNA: TGTGCCAGCTCACCACCTAGGCGAGGCTCATTCGGAAACACCATATATTTT. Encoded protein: CASSPPRRGSFGNTIYF.

Here the CDR3 reads CASRENRGADGYTF. Here the CDR3 DNA reads TGTGCCAGCAGGGAAAACAGGGGAGCTGATGGCTACACCTTC. The chain links TRBV2 to TRBJ1-2, with TRBD1 matching over 7 bases. Trimming removed 6 bases from V and 6 bases from J; junction bases left unmatched: 10. Germline V lookup: CDR1 SNHLY, CDR2 FYNNEI. There are 14 residues in the CDR3. The full variable domain, in which reference TRBV2 and TRBJ1-2 provide the parts outside the CDR3, is EPEVTQTPSHQVTQMGQEVILRCVPISNHLYFYWYRQILGQKVEFLVSFYNNEISEKSEIFDDQFSVERPDGSNFTLKIRSTKLEDSAMYFCASRENRGADGYTFGSGTRLTVV.

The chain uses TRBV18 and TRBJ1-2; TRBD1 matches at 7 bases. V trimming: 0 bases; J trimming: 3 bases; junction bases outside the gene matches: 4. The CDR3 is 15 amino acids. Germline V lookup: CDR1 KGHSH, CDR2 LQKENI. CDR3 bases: TGTGCCAGCTCACCACCCTCGACAGGGTACTATGGCTACACCTTC. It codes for CASSPPSTGYYGYTF.

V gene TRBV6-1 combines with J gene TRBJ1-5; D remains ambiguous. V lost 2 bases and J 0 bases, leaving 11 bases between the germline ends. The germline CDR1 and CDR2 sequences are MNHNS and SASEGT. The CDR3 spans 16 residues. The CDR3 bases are TGTGCCAGCAGTGAATTCCCGGGGTATAGCAATCAGCCCCAGCATTTT. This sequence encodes CASSEFPGYSNQPQHF.

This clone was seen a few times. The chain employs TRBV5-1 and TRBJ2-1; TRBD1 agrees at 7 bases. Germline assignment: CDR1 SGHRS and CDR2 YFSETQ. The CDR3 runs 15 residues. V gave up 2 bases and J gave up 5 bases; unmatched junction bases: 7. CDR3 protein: CASSLIPGQHNEQFF. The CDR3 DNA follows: TGCGCCAGCAGCTTAATACCGGGACAGCACAATGAGCAGTTCTTC.

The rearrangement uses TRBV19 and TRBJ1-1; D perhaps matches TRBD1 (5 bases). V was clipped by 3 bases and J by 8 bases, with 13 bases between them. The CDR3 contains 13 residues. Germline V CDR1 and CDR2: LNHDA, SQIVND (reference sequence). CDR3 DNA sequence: TGTGCCAGTAGTATGGCGGGACCCGGAGAAGCTTTCTTT. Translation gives CASSMAGPGEAFF.

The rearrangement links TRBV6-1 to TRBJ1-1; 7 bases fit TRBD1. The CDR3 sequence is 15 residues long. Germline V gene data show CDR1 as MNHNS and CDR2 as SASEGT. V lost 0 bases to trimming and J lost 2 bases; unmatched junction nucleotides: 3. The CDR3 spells CASSEAGQSNTEAFF. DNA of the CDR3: TGTGCCAGCAGTGAAGCGGGACAGTCTAACACTGAAGCTTTCTTT.

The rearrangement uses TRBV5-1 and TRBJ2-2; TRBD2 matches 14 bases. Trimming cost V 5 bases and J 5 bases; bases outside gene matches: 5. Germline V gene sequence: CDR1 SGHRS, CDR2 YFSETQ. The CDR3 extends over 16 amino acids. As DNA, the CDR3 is TGCGCCAGCAGTCGCCGACTAGCGGGAGGGACCGGGGAGCTGTTTTTT. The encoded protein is CASSRRLAGGTGELFF.

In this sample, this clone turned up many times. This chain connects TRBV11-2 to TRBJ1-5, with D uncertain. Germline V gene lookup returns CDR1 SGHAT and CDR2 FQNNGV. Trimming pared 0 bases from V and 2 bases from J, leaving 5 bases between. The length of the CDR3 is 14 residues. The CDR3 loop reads CASSLERRNQPQHF. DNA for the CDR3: TGTGCCAGCAGCTTAGAGAGGCGCAATCAGCCCCAGCATTTT.

This CDR3 reads CASSSLGGSDTQYF. The CDR3 bases are TGCGCCAGCAGCTCCCTGGGGGGGTCGGATACGCAGTATTTT. The rearrangement links TRBV5-1 to TRBJ2-3, with TRBD2 matching 7 bases. The J segment lost 6 bases and the V segment lost 3 bases, leaving 7 bases of the junction unmatched. Germline CDR1 is SGHRS and CDR2 is YFSETQ. This CDR3 spans 14 amino acids.